This TCR beta chain was retrieved from a study of beta chain features in type 1 diabetes. Overall study findings and caveats: All four CD4+ subsets of Type 1 diabetes patients contained TCRB CDR3s that were moderately but significantly shorter.

This clone has more than one count but fewer than ten. The antigen is not known. Per the germline V gene, CDR1 is SGHVS and CDR2 is FNYEAQ. The CDR3 has 13 amino acids. The V gene lost 3 bases and the J gene lost 3 bases, with 8 bases spanning the gap. Sequencing targeted expressed TCRB transcripts, as all isolated RNA had been reverse transcribed. Generated by immunoSEQ multiplex PCR, the TCRdb table keeps only in-frame clones and is missing some. The sample has 95,000 to 150,000 clones; around 15% are singletons. The sequence was collected from a man aged 25-45 years with type 1 diabetes. The sequenced sample was central memory CD4+ T cells from blood. This sequence joins TRBV7-6 and TRBJ2-5; possibly TRBD2 for D (5 bases). CDR3 region: CASSLTNEETQYF. CDR3 DNA sequence: TGTGCCAGCAGCTTGACTAATGAAGAGACCCAGTACTTC.